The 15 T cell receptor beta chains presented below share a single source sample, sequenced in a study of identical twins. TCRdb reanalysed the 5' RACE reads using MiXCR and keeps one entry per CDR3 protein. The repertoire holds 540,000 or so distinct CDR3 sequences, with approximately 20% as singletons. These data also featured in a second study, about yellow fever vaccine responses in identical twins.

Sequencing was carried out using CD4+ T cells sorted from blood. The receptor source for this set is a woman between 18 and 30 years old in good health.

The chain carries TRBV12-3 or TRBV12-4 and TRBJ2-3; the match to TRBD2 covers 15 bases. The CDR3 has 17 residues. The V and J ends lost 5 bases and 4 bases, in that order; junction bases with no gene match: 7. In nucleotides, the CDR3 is TGTGCCAGCAGTCCCTGGACTAGCGGGAGGGCCCCAGATACGCAGTATTTT. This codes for CASSPWTSGRAPDTQYF.

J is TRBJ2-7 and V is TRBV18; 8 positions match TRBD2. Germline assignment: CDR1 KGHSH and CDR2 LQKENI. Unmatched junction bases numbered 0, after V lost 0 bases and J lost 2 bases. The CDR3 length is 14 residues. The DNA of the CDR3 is TGTGCCAGCTCACCACCGGGACTAGCCTACGAGCAGTACTTC. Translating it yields CASSPPGLAYEQYF.

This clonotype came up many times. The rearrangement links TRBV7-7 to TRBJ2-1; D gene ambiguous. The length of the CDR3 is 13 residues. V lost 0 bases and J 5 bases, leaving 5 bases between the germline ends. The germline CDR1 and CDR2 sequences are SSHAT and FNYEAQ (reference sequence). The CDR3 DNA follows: TGTGCCAGCAGCTTAGCCGGAAACAATGAGCAGTTCTTC. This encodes CASSLAGNNEQFF.

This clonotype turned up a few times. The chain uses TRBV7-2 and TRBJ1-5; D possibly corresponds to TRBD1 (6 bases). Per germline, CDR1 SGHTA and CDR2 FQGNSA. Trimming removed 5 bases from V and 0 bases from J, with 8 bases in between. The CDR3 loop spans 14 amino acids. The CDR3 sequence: CASSRQASNQPQHF. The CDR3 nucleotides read TGTGCCAGCAGCAGACAGGCTAGCAATCAGCCCCAGCATTTT.

CDR3: CASTRLGQGYGNTIYF. CDR3 in DNA: TGTGCCAGCACGCGTCTAGGACAGGGCTATGGAAACACCATATATTTT. The V gene is TRBV12-3 or TRBV12-4, the J gene TRBJ1-3; 8 positions match TRBD1. Trimming removed 7 bases from V and 3 bases from J; junction bases left unmatched: 11. CDR3 length equals 16 residues.

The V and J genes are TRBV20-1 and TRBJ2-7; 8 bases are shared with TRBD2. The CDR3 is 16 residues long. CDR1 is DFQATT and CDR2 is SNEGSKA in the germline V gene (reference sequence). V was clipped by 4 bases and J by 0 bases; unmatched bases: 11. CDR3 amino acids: CSATPRGGGSSYEQYF. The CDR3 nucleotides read TGCAGTGCTACCCCACGGGGGGGCGGGAGCTCCTACGAGCAGTACTTC.

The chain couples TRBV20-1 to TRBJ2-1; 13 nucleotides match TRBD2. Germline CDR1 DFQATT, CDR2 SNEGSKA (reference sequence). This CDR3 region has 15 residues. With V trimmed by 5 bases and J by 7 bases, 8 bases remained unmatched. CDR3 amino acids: CSALRGTSGINEQFF. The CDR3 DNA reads TGCAGTGCTCTCAGGGGGACTAGCGGGATAAATGAGCAGTTCTTC.

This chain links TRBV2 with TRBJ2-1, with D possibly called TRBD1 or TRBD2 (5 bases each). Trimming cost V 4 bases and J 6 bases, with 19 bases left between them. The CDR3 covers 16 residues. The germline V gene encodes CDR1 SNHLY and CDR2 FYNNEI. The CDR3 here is CASSAGEGPAPNEQFF. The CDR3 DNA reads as TGTGCCAGCAGTGCGGGCGAGGGACCAGCTCCCAATGAGCAGTTCTTC.

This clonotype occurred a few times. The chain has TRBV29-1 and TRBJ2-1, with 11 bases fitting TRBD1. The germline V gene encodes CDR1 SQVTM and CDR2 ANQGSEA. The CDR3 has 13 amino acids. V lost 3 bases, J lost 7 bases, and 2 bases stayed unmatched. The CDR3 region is CSVDGDRGNEQFF. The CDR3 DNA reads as TGCAGCGTTGATGGGGACAGGGGGAATGAGCAGTTCTTC.

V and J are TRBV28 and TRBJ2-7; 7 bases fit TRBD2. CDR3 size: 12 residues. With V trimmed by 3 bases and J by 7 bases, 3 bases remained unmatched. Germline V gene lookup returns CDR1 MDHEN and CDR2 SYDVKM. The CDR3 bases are TGTGCCAGCAGTTTGAGGCGGGAGGAGCAGTACTTC. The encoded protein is CASSLRREEQYF.

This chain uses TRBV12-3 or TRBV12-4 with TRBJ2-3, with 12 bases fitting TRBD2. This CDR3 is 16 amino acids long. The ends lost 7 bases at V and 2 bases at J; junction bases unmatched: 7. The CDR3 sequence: CASTLGLAGFTDTQYF. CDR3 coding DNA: TGTGCCAGCACCCTCGGACTAGCGGGATTCACAGATACGCAGTATTTT.

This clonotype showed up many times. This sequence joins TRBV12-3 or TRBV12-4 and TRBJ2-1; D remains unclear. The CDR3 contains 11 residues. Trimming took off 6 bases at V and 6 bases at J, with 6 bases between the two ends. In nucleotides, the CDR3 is TGTGCCAGCAGCCGAGCCAATGAGCAGTTCTTC. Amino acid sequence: CASSRANEQFF.

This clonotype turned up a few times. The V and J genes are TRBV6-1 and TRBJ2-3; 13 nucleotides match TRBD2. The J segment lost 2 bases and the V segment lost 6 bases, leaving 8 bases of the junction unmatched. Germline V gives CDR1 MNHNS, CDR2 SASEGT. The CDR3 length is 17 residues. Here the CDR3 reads CASSRLTSGGATDTQYF. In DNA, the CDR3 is TGTGCCAGCAGCCGACTTACTAGCGGGGGGGCCACAGATACGCAGTATTTT.

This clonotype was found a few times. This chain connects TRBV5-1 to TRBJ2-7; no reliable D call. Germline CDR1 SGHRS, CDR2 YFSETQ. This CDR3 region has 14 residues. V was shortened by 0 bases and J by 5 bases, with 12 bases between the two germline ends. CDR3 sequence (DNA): TGCGCCAGCAGCTTGGAGTGGGTGAACGACGAGCAGTACTTC. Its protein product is CASSLEWVNDEQYF.

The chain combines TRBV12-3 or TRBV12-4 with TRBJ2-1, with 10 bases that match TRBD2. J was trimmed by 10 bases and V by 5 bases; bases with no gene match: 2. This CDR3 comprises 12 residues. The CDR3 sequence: CASSTTSGEQFF. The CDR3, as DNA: TGTGCCAGCAGTACGACTAGCGGGGAGCAGTTCTTC.